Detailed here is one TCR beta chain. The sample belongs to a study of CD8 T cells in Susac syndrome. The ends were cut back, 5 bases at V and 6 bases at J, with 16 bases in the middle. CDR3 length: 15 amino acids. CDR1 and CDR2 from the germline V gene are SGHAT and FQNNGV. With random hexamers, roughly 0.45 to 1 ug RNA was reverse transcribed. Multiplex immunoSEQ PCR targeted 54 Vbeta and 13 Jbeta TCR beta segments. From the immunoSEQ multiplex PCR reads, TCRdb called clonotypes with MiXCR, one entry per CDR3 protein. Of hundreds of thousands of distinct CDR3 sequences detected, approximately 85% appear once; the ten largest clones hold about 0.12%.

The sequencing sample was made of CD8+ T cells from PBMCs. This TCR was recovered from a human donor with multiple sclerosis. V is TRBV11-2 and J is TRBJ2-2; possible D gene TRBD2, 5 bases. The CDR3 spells CASSQIPARAGELFF. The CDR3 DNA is TGTGCCAGCAGCCAAATCCCCGCGAGGGCCGGGGAGCTGTTTTTT.